This TCR beta chain was found in a study of OX40 agonist ivuxolimab in advanced cancers. Germline loops: CDR1 MNHEY, CDR2 SVGAGI. This CDR3 is 14 amino acids long. Between the trimmed V and J ends, which lost 2 bases and 3 bases, there was a span of 10 bases. Patients with a history of autoimmune disease or on systemic immunosuppression were excluded. Sequencing used immunoSEQ multiplex PCR; TCRdb keeps in-frame clones, though not all of them. The data show around 70,000 clones, with just under 85% seen just once and under 7% held by the top ten. Sequences were derived from CD4+ or CD8+ T cells sorted from blood, sampled in a trial of the OX40 agonist ivuxolimab. The chain uses TRBV6-5 and TRBJ1-2; no reliable D call. The source of this sequence is an adult with an advanced solid tumor such as melanoma, head and neck, liver or kidney cancer. CDR3 DNA: TGTGCCAGCAGTTACCAGGACTCTGACTATGGCTACACCTTC. Translated, it gives CASSYQDSDYGYTF.